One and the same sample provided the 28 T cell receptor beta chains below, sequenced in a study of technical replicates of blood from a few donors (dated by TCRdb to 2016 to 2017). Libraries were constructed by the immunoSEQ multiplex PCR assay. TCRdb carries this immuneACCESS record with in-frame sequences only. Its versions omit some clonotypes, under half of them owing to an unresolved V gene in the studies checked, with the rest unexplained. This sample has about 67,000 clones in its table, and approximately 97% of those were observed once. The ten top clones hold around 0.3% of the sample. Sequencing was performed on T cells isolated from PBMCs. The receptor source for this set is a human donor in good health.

The CDR3 is CASSPGTGGRDTQYF. The CDR3 DNA reads as TGTGCCAGCAGCCCGGGGACAGGGGGCCGAGATACGCAGTATTTT. This chain links TRBV5-4 with TRBJ2-3, with 12 bases identical to TRBD1. V lost 4 bases and J lost 5; bases outside the gene matches: 5. The CDR3 consists of 15 residues. Germline CDR1 and CDR2: SGHNT and YYREEE (reference sequence).

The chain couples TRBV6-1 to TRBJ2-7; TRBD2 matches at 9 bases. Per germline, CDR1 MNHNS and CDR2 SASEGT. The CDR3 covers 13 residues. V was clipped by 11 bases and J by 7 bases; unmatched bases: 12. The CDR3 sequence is CAAPGLAIGEQYF. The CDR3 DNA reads TGTGCCGCTCCGGGACTAGCCATTGGGGAGCAGTACTTC.

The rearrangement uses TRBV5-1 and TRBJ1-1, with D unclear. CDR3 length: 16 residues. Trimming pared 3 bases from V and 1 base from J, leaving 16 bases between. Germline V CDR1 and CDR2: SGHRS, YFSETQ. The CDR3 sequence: CASSSVPMDWNTEAFF. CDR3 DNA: TGCGCCAGCAGCTCCGTTCCCATGGACTGGAACACTGAAGCTTTCTTT. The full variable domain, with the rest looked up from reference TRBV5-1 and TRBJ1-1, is KAGVTQTPRYLIKTRGQQVTLSCSPISGHRSVSWYQQTPGQGLQFLFEYFSETQRNKGNFPGRFSGRQFSNSRSEMNVSTLELGDSALYLCASSSVPMDWNTEAFFGQGTRLTVV.

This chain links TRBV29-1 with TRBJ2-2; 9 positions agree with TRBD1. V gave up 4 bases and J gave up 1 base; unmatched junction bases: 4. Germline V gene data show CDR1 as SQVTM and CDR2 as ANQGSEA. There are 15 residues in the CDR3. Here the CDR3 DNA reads TGCAGCGTTGCTTCGGGACAGGGGAACACCGGGGAGCTGTTTTTT. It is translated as CSVASGQGNTGELFF.

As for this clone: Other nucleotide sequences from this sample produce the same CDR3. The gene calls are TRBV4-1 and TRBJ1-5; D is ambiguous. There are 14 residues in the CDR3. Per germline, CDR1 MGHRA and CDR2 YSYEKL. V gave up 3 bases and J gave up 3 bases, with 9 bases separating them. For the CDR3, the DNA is TGCGCCAGCAGCCATCCCGGTGTCAATCAGCCCCAGCATTTT. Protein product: CASSHPGVNQPQHF.

CDR3 nucleotides: TGTGCCAGCCTGCCCCTAGCGGAAGAAATATTCACAGATACGCAGTATTTT. This gives the protein CASLPLAEEIFTDTQYF. The V call is TRBV28, the J call TRBJ2-3; 7 bases line up with TRBD2. Germline assignment: CDR1 MDHEN and CDR2 SYDVKM. Trimming removed 8 bases from V and 2 bases from J; junction bases left unmatched: 16. The CDR3 runs 17 residues.

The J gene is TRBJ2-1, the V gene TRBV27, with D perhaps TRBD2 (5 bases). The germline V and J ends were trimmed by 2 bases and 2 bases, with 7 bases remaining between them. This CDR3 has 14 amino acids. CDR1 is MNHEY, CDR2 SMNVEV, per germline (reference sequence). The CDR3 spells CASSLAGTYNEQFF. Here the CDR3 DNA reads TGTGCCAGCAGTTTAGCCGGGACCTACAATGAGCAGTTCTTC.

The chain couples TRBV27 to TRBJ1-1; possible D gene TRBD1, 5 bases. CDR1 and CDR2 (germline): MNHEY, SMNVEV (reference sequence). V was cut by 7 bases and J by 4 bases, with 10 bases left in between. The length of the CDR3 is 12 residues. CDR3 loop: CASIGGFTEAFF. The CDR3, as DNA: TGTGCCAGCATCGGGGGGTTCACTGAAGCTTTCTTT.

The CDR3 coding sequence is TGTGCCAGCATCGGTCAAGAGACCCAGTACTTC. Translated, it gives CASIGQETQYF. J is TRBJ2-5 and V is TRBV28; no reliable D call. CDR1 MDHEN and CDR2 SYDVKM come from the germline V gene. Between the trimmed V and J ends, which lost 7 bases and 2 bases, there was a span of 5 bases. The CDR3 length is 11 residues.

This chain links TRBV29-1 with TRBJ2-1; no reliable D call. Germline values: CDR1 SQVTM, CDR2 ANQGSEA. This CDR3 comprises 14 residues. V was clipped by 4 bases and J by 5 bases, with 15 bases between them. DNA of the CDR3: TGCAGCGTTGGAGAGTATTACAAAAACAATGAGCAGTTCTTC. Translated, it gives CSVGEYYKNNEQFF.

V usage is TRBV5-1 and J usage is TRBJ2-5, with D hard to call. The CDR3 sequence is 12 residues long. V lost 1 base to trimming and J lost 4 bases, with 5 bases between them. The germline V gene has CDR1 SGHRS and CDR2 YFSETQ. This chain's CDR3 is CASSLSGETQYF. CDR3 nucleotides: TGCGCCAGCAGCTTGTCCGGAGAGACCCAGTACTTC.

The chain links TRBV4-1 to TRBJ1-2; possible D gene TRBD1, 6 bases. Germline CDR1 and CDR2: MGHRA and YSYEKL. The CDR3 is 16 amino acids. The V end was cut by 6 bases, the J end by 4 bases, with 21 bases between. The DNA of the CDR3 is TGCGCCAGCAGTCCTAGGACAGAGACGGGCGGCTATGGCTACACCTTC. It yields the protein CASSPRTETGGYGYTF.

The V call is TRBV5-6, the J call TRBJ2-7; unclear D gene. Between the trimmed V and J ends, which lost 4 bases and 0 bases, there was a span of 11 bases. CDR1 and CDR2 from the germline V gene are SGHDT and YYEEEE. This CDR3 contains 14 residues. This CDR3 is CASSLDWSSYEQYF. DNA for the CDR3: TGTGCCAGCAGCCTTGACTGGAGCTCCTACGAGCAGTACTTC.

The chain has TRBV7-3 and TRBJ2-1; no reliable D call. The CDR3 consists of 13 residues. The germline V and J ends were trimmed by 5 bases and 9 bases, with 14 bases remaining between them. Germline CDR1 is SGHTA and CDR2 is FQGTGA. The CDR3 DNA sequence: TGTGCCAGCAGCACAACCCCCACAACTGAGCAGTTCTTC. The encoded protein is CASSTTPTTEQFF.

The CDR3 nucleotides read TGTGCCAGCAGCCCAGGGTTCATGGAACCCCAAAGAACAAGGAAGCAGTACTTC. Protein sequence: CASSPGFMEPQRTRKQYF. This rearrangement joins TRBV27 to TRBJ2-7; tentative D call: TRBD1 (5 bases). Germline lookup yields CDR1 MNHEY and CDR2 SMNVEV (reference sequence). Trimming removed 6 bases at V and 8 bases at J, with 32 bases between. CDR3 length: 18 residues.

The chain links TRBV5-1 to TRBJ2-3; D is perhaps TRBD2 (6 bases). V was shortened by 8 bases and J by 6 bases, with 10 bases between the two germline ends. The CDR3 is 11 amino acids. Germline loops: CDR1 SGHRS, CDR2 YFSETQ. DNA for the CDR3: TGCGCCAGTGCGGAGGGGGATACGCAGTATTTT. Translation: CASAEGDTQYF.

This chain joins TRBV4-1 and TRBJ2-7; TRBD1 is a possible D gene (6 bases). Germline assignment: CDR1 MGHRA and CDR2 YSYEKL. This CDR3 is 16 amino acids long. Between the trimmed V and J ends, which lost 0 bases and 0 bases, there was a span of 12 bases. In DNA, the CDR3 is TGCGCCAGCAGCCAAGAAATTACAGGGAGCTCCTACGAGCAGTACTTC. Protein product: CASSQEITGSSYEQYF.

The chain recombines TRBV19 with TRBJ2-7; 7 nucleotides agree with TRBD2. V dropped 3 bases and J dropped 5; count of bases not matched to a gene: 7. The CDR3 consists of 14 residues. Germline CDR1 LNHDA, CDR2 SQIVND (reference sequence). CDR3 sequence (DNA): TGTGCCAGTAGTATTTTGCTAGCGGAGGACGAGCAGTACTTC. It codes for CASSILLAEDEQYF.

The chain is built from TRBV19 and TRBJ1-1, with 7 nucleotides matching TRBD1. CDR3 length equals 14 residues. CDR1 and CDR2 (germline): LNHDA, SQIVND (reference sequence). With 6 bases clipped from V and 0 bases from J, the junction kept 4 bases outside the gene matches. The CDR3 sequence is CASSPTGMNTEAFF. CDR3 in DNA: TGTGCCAGTAGCCCGACAGGGATGAACACTGAAGCTTTCTTT.

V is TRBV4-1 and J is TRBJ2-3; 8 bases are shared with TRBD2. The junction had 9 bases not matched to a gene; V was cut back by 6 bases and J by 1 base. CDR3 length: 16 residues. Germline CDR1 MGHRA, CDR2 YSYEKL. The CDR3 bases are TGCGCCAGCAGTCAGACCTCGACTAGCGGCACAGATACGCAGTATTTT. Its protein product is CASSQTSTSGTDTQYF.

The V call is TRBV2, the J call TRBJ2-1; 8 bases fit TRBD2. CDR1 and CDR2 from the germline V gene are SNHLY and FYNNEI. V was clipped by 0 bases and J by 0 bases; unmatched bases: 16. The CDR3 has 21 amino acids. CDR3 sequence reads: CASSEATFGLAGESSYNEQFF. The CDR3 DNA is TGTGCCAGCAGTGAAGCAACCTTTGGGCTAGCGGGCGAATCCTCCTACAATGAGCAGTTCTTC.

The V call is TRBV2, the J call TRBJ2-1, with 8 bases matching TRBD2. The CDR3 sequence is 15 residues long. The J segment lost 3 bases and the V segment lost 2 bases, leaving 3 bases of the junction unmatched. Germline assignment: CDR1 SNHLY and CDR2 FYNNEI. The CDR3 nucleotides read TGTGCCAGCAGTGAAACTAGCGGAATCTACAATGAGCAGTTCTTC. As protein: CASSETSGIYNEQFF.

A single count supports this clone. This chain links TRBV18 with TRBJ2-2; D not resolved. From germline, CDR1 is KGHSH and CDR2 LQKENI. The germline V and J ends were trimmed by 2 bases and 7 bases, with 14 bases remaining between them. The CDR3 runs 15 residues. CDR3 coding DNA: TGTGCCAGCTCACCATATGTCCGAGGAGACGGGGAGCTGTTTTTT. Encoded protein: CASSPYVRGDGELFF.

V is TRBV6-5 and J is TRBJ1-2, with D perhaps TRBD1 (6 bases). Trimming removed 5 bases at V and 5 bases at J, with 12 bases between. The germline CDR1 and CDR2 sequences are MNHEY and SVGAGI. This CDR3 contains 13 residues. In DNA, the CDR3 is TGTGCCAGCAGTACTATGACAGGATATGGCTACACCTTC. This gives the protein CASSTMTGYGYTF.

The CDR3 nucleotides are TGTGCCAGCAGGGTTGGATCGGGACAGAAAGAGACCCAGTACTTC. Its translation is CASRVGSGQKETQYF. The chain recombines TRBV5-6 with TRBJ2-5; 7 bases match TRBD1. The trim removed 5 bases at V and 3 bases at J, leaving 10 bases unmatched. Per germline, CDR1 SGHDT and CDR2 YYEEEE. This CDR3 contains 15 residues.

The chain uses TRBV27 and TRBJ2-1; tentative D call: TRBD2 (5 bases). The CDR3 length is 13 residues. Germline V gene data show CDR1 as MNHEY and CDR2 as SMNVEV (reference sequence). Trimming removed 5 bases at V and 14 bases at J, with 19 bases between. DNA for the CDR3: TGTGCCAGCAGTCCCTTAGGGAGACGATTGGAGTTCTTC. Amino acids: CASSPLGRRLEFF.

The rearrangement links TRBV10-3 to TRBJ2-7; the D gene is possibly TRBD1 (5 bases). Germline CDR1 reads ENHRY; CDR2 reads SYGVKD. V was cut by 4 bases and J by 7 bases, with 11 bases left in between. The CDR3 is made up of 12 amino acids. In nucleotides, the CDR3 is TGTGCCATCAGTGTCCAGGGAACGGAGCAGTACTTC. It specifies CAISVQGTEQYF.

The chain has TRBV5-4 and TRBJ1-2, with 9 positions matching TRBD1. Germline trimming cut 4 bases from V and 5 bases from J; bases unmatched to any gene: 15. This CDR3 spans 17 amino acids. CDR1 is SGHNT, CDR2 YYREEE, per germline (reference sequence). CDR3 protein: CASSKRQGVEEIYGYTF. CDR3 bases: TGTGCCAGCAGCAAAAGACAGGGGGTAGAAGAGATTTATGGCTACACCTTC.